This T cell receptor beta chain was sequenced for a study of glioma-infiltrating T cells after dendritic cell vaccination. At the level of the study: Treatment, given 2003 to 2012, was autologous tumor lysate-pulsed dendritic cell vaccination.

Method: immunoSEQ multiplex PCR; TCRdb's copy keeps in-frame clones and lacks some. The top ten hold 5.4% of the sample, which has about 100,000 clones, roughly 80% seen once. Time point given: after dendritic cell vaccination, including at tumor progression/relapse. Blood PBMC samples: pre-vaccination, two weeks post third vaccination, and at tumor progression. This CDR3 contains 13 residues. V gave up 5 bases and J gave up 7 bases, with 13 bases separating them. CDR1 MDHEN and CDR2 SYDVKM come from the germline V gene. The sequence came from a human donor with glioblastoma. Sequenced here: blood, sampled after dendritic cell vaccination. The gene calls are TRBV28 and TRBJ2-3, with D perhaps TRBD1 (6 bases). The CDR3: CASSSPDRYTQYF. As DNA, the CDR3 is TGTGCCAGCAGTAGTCCTGACAGGTATACGCAGTATTTT.